This T cell receptor beta chain derives from a study of shared clonotypes between healthy human individuals. Study-level information: Every donor yielded three CD4 naive, three CD4 memory, two CD8 naive and one CD8 memory plate.

Clones were read by immunoSEQ multiplex PCR, and TCRdb kept only the in-frame ones, dropping some. This repertoire shows about 2.1 million clones, over 85% found once; its top ten account for about 1.7%. The CDR3 runs to 14 residues. Per the germline V gene, CDR1 is SNHLY and CDR2 is FYNNEI. V shed 0 bases and J 4 bases; nucleotides not matched to a gene: 2. Naive CD8 populations comprised CD45RO-negative cells positively selected for CCR7, excluding terminally differentiated effector memory CD45RA+ cells. The receptor was derived from a man aged 18-30 years in good health. Some clones in this sample may be carry-over from other donors' samples. The sequenced material came from naive CD8+ T cells from PBMCs. The V and J genes are TRBV2 and TRBJ1-2; 7 nucleotides match TRBD1. In DNA, the CDR3 is TGTGCCAGCAGTGAAGCAGGGGGCTTCTATGGCTACACCTTC. Its protein product is CASSEAGGFYGYTF.